This T cell receptor beta chain was captured in a study of T cell repertoires in cytomegalovirus infection. The study, taken as a whole, reports: Dominating the ex vivo response were TCR beta clonotypes that were CMV-specific and HLA-C-restricted.

CDR1 and CDR2 (germline): SGHTA, FQGNSA. The CDR3 contains 14 residues. V gave up 0 bases and J gave up 6 bases, with 9 bases separating them. Ten or more counts support this clonotype. What it recognizes is unknown. From the reads, TCRdb called clonotypes with MiXCR, one entry per CDR3 protein. This table has 450,000 to 650,000 distinct CDR3 sequences, approximately 40% appearing once. The clonotype comes from a human donor in good health (CMV status not recorded). Some clones in this sample may be carry-over from other donors' samples. Specimen: cultured PBMCs, collected from culture after CMV antigen stimulation. The rearrangement joins TRBV7-2 to TRBJ1-5; D is uncertain. CDR3 protein: CASSLAEGIQPQHF. In nucleotides, the CDR3 is TGTGCCAGCAGCTTAGCGGAGGGAATTCAGCCCCAGCATTTT.